The 13 T cell receptor beta chains below were found in one sample sequenced in a study of blood T cell repertoires in COVID-19. Generated by immunoSEQ multiplex PCR, the TCRdb table keeps only in-frame clones and is missing some. The data hold hundreds of thousands of clones, with roughly 91% observed a single time. Sequencing used peripheral blood. The receptor set was obtained from a woman in her fifties or sixties with COVID-19, enrolled during active disease.

V and J are TRBV19 and TRBJ1-2; D gene ambiguous. The CDR3 contains 14 residues. V was clipped by 3 bases and J by 6 bases, with 14 bases between them. CDR1 and CDR2 from the germline V gene are LNHDA and SQIVND (reference sequence). The CDR3 loop reads CASSISRESHGYTF. CDR3 DNA sequence: TGTGCCAGTAGTATTTCCCGAGAGAGCCATGGCTACACCTTC. Together with reference TRBV19 and TRBJ1-2, the CDR3 gives the full variable domain: DGGITQSPKYLFRKEGQNVTLSCEQNLNHDAMYWYRQDPGQGLRLIYYSQIVNDFQKGDIAEGYSVSREKKESFPLTVTSAQKNPTAFYLCASSISRESHGYTFGSGTRLTVV.

This clone was counted a few times. This chain links TRBV28 with TRBJ1-1; no reliable D call. CDR1 MDHEN and CDR2 SYDVKM come from the germline V gene. V lost 6 bases and J 3 bases, leaving 17 bases between the germline ends. CDR3 length: 15 amino acids. The CDR3 nucleotides read TGTGCCAGCAGCCTTCTGACTCCGCGGGACACTGAAGCTTTCTTT. Protein product: CASSLLTPRDTEAFF.

CDR3 sequence reads: CASSYAGHYSNQPQHF. DNA for the CDR3: TGTGCCAGCAGTTACGCCGGACACTATAGCAATCAGCCCCAGCATTTT. The chain employs TRBV6-2 or TRBV6-3 and TRBJ1-5; tentatively, D is TRBD1 (5 bases). Trimming took 2 bases from V and 0 from J, leaving 11 bases between them. This CDR3 spans 16 amino acids. The germline V gene has CDR1 MNHEY and CDR2 SVGEGT.

J is TRBJ2-4 and V is TRBV5-4; TRBD2 matches 9 bases. In germline, CDR1 is SGHNT, CDR2 YYREEE (reference sequence). The CDR3 length is 14 residues. V lost 4 bases to trimming and J lost 5 bases; unmatched junction nucleotides: 4. In DNA, the CDR3 is TGTGCCAGCAGCCGCTCTAGCGGGGAAAACATTCAGTACTTC. It is translated as CASSRSSGENIQYF. Based on the CDR3 plus reference TRBV5-4 and TRBJ2-4, the full variable domain is ETGVTQSPTHLIKTRGQQVTLRCSSQSGHNTVSWYQQALGQGPQFIFQYYREEENGRGNFPPRFSGLQFPNYSSELNVNALELDDSALYLCASSRSSGENIQYFGAGTRLSVL.

The chain is built from TRBV10-1 and TRBJ1-2; TRBD1 is a possible D gene (6 bases). Trimming cost V 0 bases and J 7 bases, with 15 bases left between them. The CDR3 length is 15 residues. Germline assignment: CDR1 WNHNN and CDR2 SYGVQD (reference sequence). As DNA, the CDR3 is TGCGCCAGCAGTGAGTCCCGGACAGCTCCCGGTGGCTACACCTTC. Translated, it gives CASSESRTAPGGYTF.

The chain couples TRBV4-2 to TRBJ2-1; 7 nucleotides match TRBD2. The trim removed 0 bases at V and 3 bases at J, leaving 8 bases unmatched. Germline CDR1 LGHNA, CDR2 YNFKEQ. This CDR3 has 17 residues. For the CDR3, the DNA is TGTGCCAGCAGCCAAGATTTGCTAGCGGAGAACTACAATGAGCAGTTCTTC. The encoded protein is CASSQDLLAENYNEQFF.

The CDR3 region has the DNA TGTGCCATTCGGACTAGCGGGGGGCTCGGGGCCAACGTCCTGACTTTC. Its translation: CAIRTSGGLGANVLTF. The chain carries TRBV10-3 and TRBJ2-6; TRBD2 aligns across 14 bases. This CDR3 is 16 amino acids long. V shed 9 bases, J shed 4 bases, and the junction held 5 bases outside the gene matches. Germline V gene data show CDR1 as ENHRY and CDR2 as SYGVKD.

V usage is TRBV18 and J usage is TRBJ2-1; 10 bases are a match to TRBD1. The germline CDR1 and CDR2 sequences are KGHSH and LQKENI. J lost 3 bases, V lost 4 bases, and 3 bases had no gene match. The CDR3 covers 15 residues. The CDR3 sequence is CASSLTGGDYNEQFF. CDR3 DNA sequence: TGTGCCAGCTCACTGACAGGGGGCGACTACAATGAGCAGTTCTTC.

The rearrangement links TRBV11-2 to TRBJ1-1; D uncertain. The length of the CDR3 is 13 residues. Germline V gives CDR1 SGHAT, CDR2 FQNNGV. V was cut by 3 bases and J by 6 bases, with 11 bases left in between. The CDR3 region has the DNA TGTGCCAGCAGCTTCGGAGTACTCTCTGAAGCTTTCTTT. Its protein product is CASSFGVLSEAFF.

The CDR3 is CASSIPPDRPLGDQPQHF. The DNA of the CDR3 is TGTGCCAGTAGTATACCCCCGGATAGGCCGCTGGGAGATCAGCCCCAGCATTTT. The chain recombines TRBV19 with TRBJ1-5; D is undetermined. Looked up from germline, CDR1 is LNHDA and CDR2 is SQIVND (reference sequence). V was pared by 2 bases and J by 5 bases, with 22 bases between. The CDR3 loop spans 18 amino acids.

V and J are TRBV6-5 and TRBJ1-2; 8 nucleotides agree with TRBD1. The CDR3 is 14 amino acids. V shed 7 bases and J 6 bases; nucleotides not matched to a gene: 10. Germline V CDR1 and CDR2: MNHEY, SVGAGI. This chain's CDR3 is CASTRRTGRDGYTF. The DNA of the CDR3 is TGTGCCAGCACGCGTAGGACAGGGCGGGATGGCTACACCTTC.

The chain couples TRBV30 to TRBJ1-2, with D unclear. V was trimmed by 1 base and J by 3 bases, leaving 15 bases between them. This CDR3 has 15 amino acids. Germline CDR1 and CDR2: GTSNPN and SVGIG (reference sequence). CDR3 residues: CAWSGFFAEDYGYTF. CDR3 bases: TGTGCCTGGAGTGGTTTTTTCGCCGAGGACTATGGCTACACCTTC.

The chain couples TRBV6-6 to TRBJ2-3, with 8 bases that match TRBD2. V lost 0 bases to trimming and J lost 4 bases; unmatched junction nucleotides: 6. The CDR3 contains 16 residues. The germline gives CDR1 MNHNY, CDR2 SVGAGI (reference sequence). The chain's CDR3 is CASSYSPGGRADTQYF. In nucleotides, the CDR3 is TGTGCCAGCAGTTACTCGCCGGGGGGGCGGGCAGATACGCAGTATTTT.